These T cell receptor beta chains were read from a single sample in a study of shared clonotypes between healthy human individuals. Produced via immunoSEQ multiplex PCR; TCRdb's table is partial and in-frame only. Of about 980,000 clones in the sample, 60% to 85% are singletons; the top ten hold over 1.3%. The material sequenced was memory CD4+ T cells sorted from blood. These receptors were obtained from a man younger than 35 in good health. The CDR3 runs from the conserved cysteine through the conserved F or W. Each record gives: V gene, clone size, D gene, J gene, CDR3 DNA, CDR3 protein. A D gene is named only where the DNA matches it firmly. The size entry is marked missing in some rows and otherwise reads once, few, many or a size class.

>TRBV29-1|.|.|TRBJ1-3
TGCAGCGTGGAGACAGTTGGAAACACCATATATTTT
CSVETVGNTIYF
>TRBV7-2|few|.|TRBJ2-1
TGTGCCAGCAGCGGACGCAATGAGCAGTTCTTC
CASSGRNEQFF
>TRBV5-4|many|TRBD2|TRBJ2-1
TGTGCCAGCAGCTTGGGCCTAGCGGGAGTCCATGAGCAGTTCTTC
CASSLGLAGVHEQFF
>TRBV11-2|once|TRBD2|TRBJ2-1
TGTGCCAGCAGGTCATATGGCGGGGGGGCTAATGAGCAGTTCTTC
CASRSYGGGANEQFF
>TRBV7-2|once|.|TRBJ1-4
TGTGCCAGCAGCTTACGTCGACCCGGGGAAAAACTGTTTTTT
CASSLRRPGEKLFF
>TRBV6-6|.|.|TRBJ1-1
TGTGCCAGCAGTTATGGACACCTGAACACTGAAGCTTTCTTT
CASSYGHLNTEAFF
>TRBV7-9|.|.|TRBJ2-3
TGTGCCAGCAGCACCTACGACATTCTGTATTTT
CASSTYDILYF
>TRBV5-1|.|.|TRBJ2-2
TGCGCCAGCAGGGTAGGGGGAGAGGCCACCGGGGAGCTGTTTTTT
CASRVGGEATGELFF
>TRBV30|.|TRBD1|TRBJ1-2
TGTGCCTGGGCCCCTCTGGGACAGGGGTGGAATGGCTACACCTTC
CAWAPLGQGWNGYTF
>TRBV6-4|.|TRBD2|TRBJ2-3
TGTGCCAGCAGCCAGGACGGCGTAGCGGGGGGGCCTGGAGATACGCAGTATTTT
CASSQDGVAGGPGDTQYF
>TRBV7-3|.|.|TRBJ1-6
TGTGCCAGCAGTCCCCAACCAAATTCACCCCTCCACTTT
CASSPQPNSPLHF
>TRBV25-1|few|.|TRBJ2-3
TGTGCCAGCAGTGCCTCGAGGAATCCGGATACGCAGTATTTT
CASSASRNPDTQYF
>TRBV15|.|TRBD1|TRBJ1-6
TGTGCCACCAGCAGAGGACAGGGTAATTCACCCCTCCACTTT
CATSRGQGNSPLHF
>TRBV5-1|once|.|TRBJ2-6
TGCGCCAGCAGCTTAGGCTCTGGGGCCAACGTCCTGACTTTC
CASSLGSGANVLTF
>TRBV4-3|.|.|TRBJ2-4
TGCGCCAGCAGCCAAGCAGCGACCGGCAACATTCAGTACTTC
CASSQAATGNIQYF
>TRBV19|.|.|TRBJ2-1
TGTGCCAGTAGTATACAGTCCTCCTACAATGAGCAGTTCTTC
CASSIQSSYNEQFF
>TRBV6-4|few|.|TRBJ2-3
TGTGCCAGCAGTGCGCAGGCGGGAGATACGCAGTATTTT
CASSAQAGDTQYF
>TRBV29-1|.|TRBD2|TRBJ2-5
TGCAGCGTGGGGGGACTAGCGGCTCAAGAGACCCAGTACTTC
CSVGGLAAQETQYF
>TRBV4-1|.|.|TRBJ2-5
TGCGCCAGCAGCCAAGATCGGGACCAACCAATCCCGGAGACCCAGTACTTC
CASSQDRDQPIPETQYF
>TRBV9|once|.|TRBJ2-7
TGTGCCAGCAGCGTAAGAGGGGGGATAATCTACGAGCAGTACTTC
CASSVRGGIIYEQYF
>TRBV30|.|.|TRBJ2-7
TGTGCCTGGAGTGTACGGCTGAACGAGCAGTACTTC
CAWSVRLNEQYF
>TRBV7-2|.|.|TRBJ1-6
TGTGCCAGCAGCCCCAACCCGCGGCCCTCCTATAATTCACCCCTCCACTTT
CASSPNPRPSYNSPLHF
>TRBV7-3|once|.|TRBJ2-3
TGTGCCAGCAGCCCTTTGCCAGGGGCTAGCACAGATACGCAGTATTTT
CASSPLPGASTDTQYF
>TRBV29-1|.|.|TRBJ2-5
TGCAGCGCCTGCCCCGGTGGGGAGACCCAGTACTTC
CSACPGGETQYF
>TRBV9|many|.|TRBJ1-1
TGTGCCAGCAGCAGGGAGGCAGGGGTTCGGACTGAAGCTTTCTTT
CASSREAGVRTEAFF
>TRBV27|.|TRBD1|TRBJ2-3
TGTGCCAGCAGAAGGGACAGGGGGTGGGATACGCAGTATTTT
CASRRDRGWDTQYF
>TRBV5-1|.|.|TRBJ1-3
TGCGCCAGCAGCCCAACCCGGACAGACTCTGGAAACACCATATATTTT
CASSPTRTDSGNTIYF
>TRBV19|once|TRBD1|TRBJ1-5
TGTGCCAGTAGTAGAGGGACAGGGGGTAGTCAGCCCCAGCATTTT
CASSRGTGGSQPQHF
>TRBV6-1|.|.|TRBJ1-1
TGTGCCAGCAGTGAATCAGGGTTCACTGAAGCTTTCTTT
CASSESGFTEAFF
>TRBV11-3|once|.|TRBJ2-7
TGTGCCAGCAGCTTAGAGGGGGCAGCCCCCTACTTC
CASSLEGAAPYF
>TRBV7-2|.|TRBD1|TRBJ2-7
TGTGCCAGCAGCCCACGACAGGGGGGGTACGAGCAGTACTTC
CASSPRQGGYEQYF
>TRBV7-2|.|TRBD1|TRBJ1-2
TGTGCCAGCAGCCCGCAGGGGGCAGGGAACTATGGCTACACCTTC
CASSPQGAGNYGYTF
>TRBV7-8|.|.|TRBJ2-2
TGTGCCAGCAGCTCGCAGCGGACTGGGGACGGGGAGCTGTTTTTT
CASSSQRTGDGELFF
>TRBV2|.|TRBD2|TRBJ2-1
TGTGCCAGCAGAATGACTAGCGGGGTATACAATGAGCAGTTCTTC
CASRMTSGVYNEQFF
>TRBV6-6|.|TRBD1|TRBJ1-4
TGTGCCAGCAACCGGGACAGGGATGAAAAACTGTTTTTT
CASNRDRDEKLFF
>TRBV2|.|TRBD1|TRBJ2-1
TGTGCCAGCACTCGGGACAGGGGGCTTAATGAGCAGTTCTTC
CASTRDRGLNEQFF
>TRBV6-6|.|.|TRBJ2-5
TGTGCCAGCACCCGCCGCGAGACCCAGTACTTC
CASTRRETQYF
>TRBV30|.|.|TRBJ1-1
TGTGCCTGGAGCGCAGACGCGACGGGTGAAGCTTTCTTT
CAWSADATGEAFF
>TRBV30|many|.|TRBJ2-7
TGTGCCTGGAGTGTAAATCCCCTCGGCAGGGGCCCCGAGCAGTACTTC
CAWSVNPLGRGPEQYF
>TRBV4-1|many|.|TRBJ1-6
TGCGCCAGCAGCCACGGGGGTAATTCACCCCTCCACTTT
CASSHGGNSPLHF
>TRBV27|.|.|TRBJ2-1
TGTGCCAGCAGTTCCAGGTTAAAGGGCTGGGAGCAGTTCTTC
CASSSRLKGWEQFF
>TRBV10-3|.|.|TRBJ1-1
TGTGCCACCCGATGGGGCCCAAACACTGAAGCTTTCTTT
CATRWGPNTEAFF
>TRBV5-1|.|TRBD1|TRBJ1-1
TGCGCCAGCACGACTCAGGGGGCCACTGAAGCTTTCTTT
CASTTQGATEAFF
>TRBV10-3|.|TRBD2|TRBJ2-3
TGTGCCATCAGTGGAGGACTAGCGGGGGGGCGGAAAGATACGCAGTATTTT
CAISGGLAGGRKDTQYF